This passage covers 21 T cell receptor beta chains from one sample sequenced in a study of regulatory T cells in long-lasting Graves disease. Sample time point: persistent/refractory GD, antithyroid drugs over 5 years with positive TRAb. The TCR library was made from RNA that had been extracted from PBMCs in TRIzol. Arm-PCR of CDR3 regions and iRepertoire HTBI primers were used to build TCR beta libraries. One entry per CDR3 protein results from TCRdb running MiXCR on the multiplex PCR reads. The sample consists of 450,000 or so distinct CDR3 sequences, about 20% of them appearing once. Sequenced material: peripheral blood mononuclear cells (PBMCs), taken when the disease was refractory, from a patient treated with antithyroid drugs. The receptor source for this set is a female donor with Graves disease.

The rearrangement joins TRBV4-1 to TRBJ2-5; 12 bases map to TRBD2. V lost 4 bases and J lost 5; bases outside the gene matches: 17. Per germline, CDR1 MGHRA and CDR2 YSYEKL. The CDR3 has 19 residues. This CDR3 reads CASSPRRGASGGAEETQYF. In DNA, the CDR3 is TGCGCCAGCAGCCCCAGGAGGGGGGCTAGCGGGGGGGCAGAGGAGACCCAGTACTTC.

Ten or more counts support this clonotype. This chain links TRBV12-3 or TRBV12-4 with TRBJ1-1; D is unclear. This CDR3 has 13 residues. The V end lost 6 bases, the J end lost 1 base, and 9 bases lay between the germline ends. CDR3 coding DNA: TGTGCCAGCAGCCTAAGGTGGAACACTGAAGCTTTCTTT. Amino acid sequence: CASSLRWNTEAFF.

This clonotype has only a few counts. J is TRBJ2-1 and V is TRBV14; 7 bases fit TRBD1. This CDR3 has 19 amino acids. After removal of 1 base from V and 1 base from J, the junction contained 13 bases not matched to a gene. Germline loops: CDR1 SGHDN, CDR2 FVKESK. CDR3: CASSQVRFRGPLSYNEQFF. As DNA, the CDR3 is TGTGCCAGCAGCCAAGTTAGGTTTAGGGGGCCACTTTCCTACAATGAGCAGTTCTTC. The whole variable domain, filled in from reference TRBV14 and TRBJ2-1, reads EAGVTQFPSHSVIEKGQTVTLRCDPISGHDNLYWYRRVMGKEIKFLLHFVKESKQDESGMPNNRFLAERTGGTYSTLKVQPAELEDSGVYFCASSQVRFRGPLSYNEQFFGPGTRLTVL.

The CDR3 is CASSTGTSGLFEQYF. Here the CDR3 DNA reads TGTGCCAGCAGCACAGGGACTAGCGGGTTGTTCGAGCAGTACTTC. J is TRBJ2-7 and V is TRBV7-9, with 12 nucleotides matching TRBD2. The CDR3 spans 15 residues. J gave up 6 bases and V 5 bases, and 8 bases lay outside the gene matches. Germline CDR1 is SEHNR and CDR2 is FQNEAQ (reference sequence).

Ten or more counts support this clonotype. J is TRBJ2-5 and V is TRBV20-1; 7 bases line up with TRBD1. The CDR3 is 15 residues long. The germline gives CDR1 DFQATT, CDR2 SNEGSKA (reference sequence). The V segment lost 3 bases and the J segment 5 bases; nucleotides outside the gene matches: 12. Here the CDR3 DNA reads TGCAGTGCTAGTCGACCCGCAGACAGGGAGGAGACCCAGTACTTC. This gives the protein CSASRPADREETQYF.

This clonotype showed up many times. V usage is TRBV12-3 or TRBV12-4 and J usage is TRBJ2-5, with 15 bases aligning to TRBD2. This CDR3 has 16 residues. V lost 6 bases and J lost 5; bases outside the gene matches: 7. CDR3 in DNA: TGTGCCAGCAGCACCGCCGGGACTAGCGGGAGGGAGACCCAGTACTTC. It specifies CASSTAGTSGRETQYF.

This chain connects TRBV7-2 to TRBJ2-1, with D unresolved. The CDR3 loop spans 15 amino acids. CDR1 and CDR2 from the germline V gene are SGHTA and FQGNSA. Trimming took off 1 base at V and 9 bases at J, with 16 bases between the two ends. CDR3 residues: CASSLDATGNGEQFF. The CDR3 DNA sequence: TGTGCCAGCAGCTTAGACGCTACCGGAAACGGTGAGCAGTTCTTC.

Ten or more counts support this clonotype. V is TRBV7-2 and J is TRBJ2-7, with 7 bases fitting TRBD2. J lost 4 bases, V lost 5 bases, and 11 bases had no gene match. The CDR3 contains 15 residues. The V gene's germline CDR1 is SGHTA and CDR2 FQGNSA. Here the CDR3 reads CASSQTGRGRYEQYF. The CDR3 DNA follows: TGTGCCAGCAGCCAGACTGGGCGGGGGAGATACGAGCAGTACTTC.

Notes on this clonotype: A much larger clone sits a single nucleotide away, making a read error possible. The chain employs TRBV7-9 and TRBJ2-7, with 9 bases that match TRBD2. The CDR3 is made up of 15 amino acids. CDR1 and CDR2 from the germline V gene are SEHNR and FQNEAQ (reference sequence). V was pared by 3 bases and J by 8 bases, with 11 bases of the junction left unmatched. The CDR3 region is CASSFLNSGSDKQYF. CDR3 nucleotide sequence: TGTGCCAGCAGCTTTTTGAATAGCGGGAGCGACAAGCAGTACTTC.

The sample holds many counts of this clonotype. CDR3 loop: CSATWTSQETQYF. The CDR3 DNA is TGCAGTGCTACCTGGACTAGTCAAGAGACCCAGTACTTC. The chain joins TRBV20-1 to TRBJ2-5; 7 bases line up with TRBD2. CDR1 and CDR2 from the germline V gene are DFQATT and SNEGSKA (reference sequence). The ends lost 4 bases at V and 2 bases at J; junction bases unmatched: 4. This CDR3 is 13 amino acids long.

The rearrangement joins TRBV9 to TRBJ2-7; 10 bases align to TRBD1. The J segment lost 0 bases and the V segment lost 2 bases, leaving 2 bases of the junction unmatched. CDR1 SGDLS and CDR2 YYNGEE come from the germline V gene. CDR3 length equals 15 residues. The DNA of the CDR3 is TGTGCCAGCAGCGTGTGGACAGGGGGCTCCTACGAGCAGTACTTC. Its protein is CASSVWTGGSYEQYF.

This clonotype was counted only a few times. This chain links TRBV5-1 with TRBJ2-5; a weak D match, TRBD1 (5 bases). This CDR3 is 11 amino acids long. Germline V gives CDR1 SGHRS, CDR2 YFSETQ. The V gene lost 7 bases and the J gene lost 2 bases, with 6 bases spanning the gap. The CDR3 DNA sequence: TGCGCCAGCCGACAGCAAGAGACCCAGTACTTC. Protein sequence: CASRQQETQYF.

This clonotype was counted only a few times. The J gene is TRBJ1-2, the V gene TRBV20-1, with TRBD1 matching over 8 bases. Trimming at V came to 2 bases and at J to 4 bases, leaving 3 bases not matched to a gene. This CDR3 spans 13 amino acids. The germline gives CDR1 DFQATT, CDR2 SNEGSKA (reference sequence). This CDR3 reads CSARPDRGYGYTF. Written as DNA, the CDR3 is TGCAGTGCTAGACCCGACAGGGGCTATGGCTACACCTTC.

This clonotype was seen at least ten times. The J gene is TRBJ1-5, the V gene TRBV12-3 or TRBV12-4, with D possibly TRBD1 on 5 matching bases. The CDR3 has 14 amino acids. V shed 8 bases and J shed 1 base, with 12 bases lying between them. CDR3 DNA sequence: TGTGCCAGCCGTGGGCCAGGGAGCAATCAGCCCCAGCATTTT. Translation: CASRGPGSNQPQHF.

J is TRBJ2-7 and V is TRBV7-2; D may be TRBD1 (6 bases). Trimming took off 5 bases at V and 6 bases at J, with 17 bases between the two ends. The V gene's germline CDR1 is SGHTA and CDR2 FQGNSA. The CDR3 loop spans 14 amino acids. CDR3 sequence: CASSPWDKYCEQYF. The CDR3 DNA reads as TGTGCCAGCAGCCCTTGGGACAAGTACTGCGAGCAGTACTTC. The full variable domain, in which reference TRBV7-2 and TRBJ2-7 provide the parts outside the CDR3, is GAGVSQSPSNKVTEKGKDVELRCDPISGHTALYWYRQSLGQGLEFLIYFQGNSAPDKSGLPSDRFSAERTGGSVSTLTIQRTQQEDSAVYLCASSPWDKYCEQYFGPGTRLTVT.

This clonotype showed up just a few times. The chain joins TRBV30 to TRBJ1-1; D might be TRBD1 (6 bases). The CDR3 loop spans 13 amino acids. V shed 3 bases and J shed 10 bases, with 18 bases lying between them. From germline, CDR1 is GTSNPN and CDR2 SVGIG (reference sequence). The CDR3 reads CAWRTHRDAAAFF. The CDR3 coding sequence is TGTGCCTGGAGGACACACAGGGATGCGGCAGCTTTCTTT.

The chain recombines TRBV7-9 with TRBJ2-7; 12 nucleotides line up with TRBD2. From germline, CDR1 is SEHNR and CDR2 FQNEAQ (reference sequence). The CDR3 is 17 amino acids. The V segment lost 2 bases and the J segment 0 bases; nucleotides outside the gene matches: 5. For the CDR3, the DNA is TGTGCCAGCAGCTTAAGGACTAGCGGGGAGAGCTCCTACGAGCAGTACTTC. Its translation: CASSLRTSGESSYEQYF. Variable domain in full (rest from reference TRBV7-9 and TRBJ2-7): DTGVSQNPRHKITKRGQNVTFRCDPISEHNRLYWYRQTLGQGPEFLTYFQNEAQLEKSRLLSDRFSAERPKGSFSTLEIQRTEQGDSAMYLCASSLRTSGESSYEQYFGPGTRLTVT.

This clonotype came up many times. The chain couples TRBV7-2 to TRBJ2-7; D is unclear. CDR1 and CDR2 (germline): SGHTA, FQGNSA. V lost 0 bases to trimming and J lost 6 bases, with 6 bases between them. The CDR3 covers 12 residues. The DNA for the CDR3 is TGTGCCAGCAGCTTAGCGTTGGGCGAGCAGTACTTC. Protein: CASSLALGEQYF.

The chain has TRBV5-6 and TRBJ2-7; D is uncertain. CDR3 size: 14 residues. V was clipped by 4 bases and J by 3 bases, with 14 bases between them. Germline-derived CDR1 and CDR2 are SGHDT and YYEEEE. The CDR3 region has the DNA TGTGCCAGCAGCGATGGTAAGCGCCTCTACGAGCAGTACTTC. It codes for CASSDGKRLYEQYF.

This clonotype was found a few times. The gene calls are TRBV10-3 and TRBJ2-7; 7 bases map to TRBD1. The germline CDR1 and CDR2 sequences are ENHRY and SYGVKD. CDR3 size: 14 residues. V shed 6 bases, J shed 0 bases, and the junction held 5 bases outside the gene matches. This chain's CDR3 is CAISKRDSSYEQYF. DNA of the CDR3: TGTGCCATCAGCAAAAGGGACAGCTCCTACGAGCAGTACTTC.

This clonotype was seen a few times. The CDR3 region is CASSEFTGDTEAFF. CDR3 in DNA: TGTGCCAGCAGTGAATTTACAGGAGATACTGAAGCTTTCTTT. This sequence joins TRBV25-1 and TRBJ1-1, with a weak D call TRBD1 (5 bases). Germline V gives CDR1 MGHDK, CDR2 SYGVNS. The length of the CDR3 is 14 residues. V was clipped by 1 base and J by 5 bases, with 11 bases between them. The whole variable domain, filled in from reference TRBV25-1 and TRBJ1-1, reads EADIYQTPRYLVIGTGKKITLECSQTMGHDKMYWYQQDPGMELHLIHYSYGVNSTEKGDLSSESTVSRIRTEHFPLTLESARPSHTSQYLCASSEFTGDTEAFFGQGTRLTVV.